A selection of T cell receptor beta chains follows, all from one sample in a study of regulatory T cells in long-lasting Graves disease. TCRdb re-called the multiplex PCR reads through MiXCR, storing one row per CDR3 protein. This table holds 400,000 to 650,000 distinct CDR3 sequences, roughly 16% found once. The sample was also reused in another study, on T cells in Graves' hyperthyroidism and ophthalmopathy.

The sample consisted of peripheral blood mononuclear cells (PBMCs), taken at new diagnosis, from a patient treated with antithyroid drugs. These receptors came from a woman between 40 and 65 years old with Graves disease. The CDR3 runs from the conserved cysteine through the conserved F or W.

j_call,v_call,cdr3_aa
TRBJ1-1,TRBV2,CASVIQGVNTEAFF
TRBJ2-3,TRBV5-1,CASYVGPGGADTQYF
TRBJ2-3,TRBV6-4,CASSDSYSDTQYF
TRBJ2-7,TRBV7-9,CASSSTLQETYEQYF
TRBJ2-7,TRBV19,CASSQGRIAYEQYF
TRBJ1-1,TRBV30,CAWSVVKGAEAFF
TRBJ2-3,TRBV28,CASSRDSYTDTQYF
TRBJ1-1,TRBV10-3,CAISVSPSGNTEAFF
TRBJ1-2,TRBV6-5,CASSSDSSYTF
TRBJ1-3,TRBV28,CASSLGVLRTASGNTIYF
TRBJ2-2,TRBV12-3/TRBV12-4,CASRGQAPGELFF
TRBJ2-1,TRBV9,CASSVEGAGSAGGASANEQFF
TRBJ2-5,TRBV11-3,CASSLVLLTYQETQYF
TRBJ1-1,TRBV15,CATSRDNSDRDTEAFF
TRBJ1-2,TRBV6-1,CASRSRGDRGYTF
TRBJ1-6,TRBV5-1,CASNMGWNSPLHF
TRBJ2-3,TRBV12-3/TRBV12-4,CASSYPGETDTQYF
TRBJ2-2,TRBV5-1,CASSATGQNTGELFF
TRBJ2-3,TRBV5-1,CASSLASASGRLTDTQYF
TRBJ2-7,TRBV28,CASSSPTLGRRRGQYF